Following are 19 T cell receptor beta chains from one sample sequenced in a study of T cell responses to AZD1222 COVID-19 vaccine. The method was immunoSEQ multiplex PCR; TCRdb's version includes in-frame clones alone and lacks a portion of them. Altogether 150,000 to 200,000 clones are present, 80% to 95% being singletons, with the ten largest covering 1.6%. The sample consisted of peripheral blood, taken on day 0 of AZD1222 vaccination. Receptors were obtained from an adult in good health.

The DNA of the CDR3 is TGTGCCAGCTCACCCGACAGGGGTCGATCTGGAAACACCATATATTTT. Amino acid sequence: CASSPDRGRSGNTIYF. This chain uses TRBV18 with TRBJ1-3; 8 bases fit TRBD1. V shed 3 bases and J 1 base; nucleotides not matched to a gene: 5. This CDR3 spans 16 amino acids. The germline V gene has CDR1 KGHSH and CDR2 LQKENI. Complete variable domain (other parts from reference TRBV18 and TRBJ1-3): NAGVMQNPRHLVRRRGQEARLRCSPMKGHSHVYWYRQLPEEGLKFMVYLQKENIIDESGMPKERFSAEFPKEGPSILRIQQVVRGDSAAYFCASSPDRGRSGNTIYFGEGSWLTVV.

This chain links TRBV29-1 with TRBJ2-7, with D maybe TRBD1 (6 bases). Germline V lookup: CDR1 SQVTM, CDR2 ANQGSEA. V was cut by 1 base and J by 6 bases, with 13 bases left in between. CDR3 length: 13 residues. The CDR3 bases are TGCAGCGTTGAAGTTTCCGCAGGGGTCGAGCAGTACTTC. It specifies CSVEVSAGVEQYF.

V and J are TRBV12-3 or TRBV12-4 and TRBJ1-5, with 7 bases lining up with TRBD1. CDR3 length: 13 amino acids. J lost 4 bases, V lost 6 bases, and 3 bases had no gene match. The CDR3 reads CASRPGGNQPQHF. The CDR3 nucleotides read TGTGCCAGCAGGCCAGGGGGAAATCAGCCCCAGCATTTT.

The chain employs TRBV6-2 or TRBV6-3 and TRBJ2-7; D is unclear. The CDR3 spans 13 residues. Trimming stripped 2 bases from V and 4 bases from J, with 9 bases between. The germline V gene has CDR1 MNHEY and CDR2 SVGEGT. The CDR3 nucleotides are TGTGCCAGCAGTTACCCCACTACTTACGAGCAGTACTTC. This gives the protein CASSYPTTYEQYF.

The V gene is TRBV5-1, the J gene TRBJ1-3; 8 bases match TRBD1. Germline CDR1 and CDR2: SGHRS and YFSETQ. The junction had 7 bases not matched to a gene; V was cut back by 4 bases and J by 4 bases. The CDR3 runs to 15 residues. CDR3 loop: CASSKDRVSGNTIYF. The CDR3 DNA reads TGCGCCAGCAGCAAGGACAGGGTCTCAGGAAACACCATATATTTT.

V is TRBV4-2 and J is TRBJ2-1, with D perhaps TRBD2 (5 bases). V was cut by 4 bases and J by 9 bases, with 13 bases left in between. CDR3 length equals 13 residues. Germline lookup yields CDR1 LGHNA and CDR2 YNFKEQ. The CDR3 loop is CASSPDPSGEQFF. The CDR3 coding sequence is TGTGCCAGCAGCCCGGACCCGAGCGGTGAGCAGTTCTTC.

V gene TRBV27 combines with J gene TRBJ1-1, with D perhaps matching TRBD1 (6 bases). V lost 7 bases to trimming and J lost 3 bases, with 12 bases between them. This CDR3 spans 13 amino acids. Germline CDR1 and CDR2: MNHEY and SMNVEV (reference sequence). CDR3 in amino acids: CASKGGKDTEAFF. The CDR3 DNA sequence: TGTGCCAGCAAGGGGGGCAAAGACACTGAAGCTTTCTTT.

This rearrangement joins TRBV6-2 or TRBV6-3 to TRBJ2-7; TRBD1 or TRBD2 may be the D gene (5 bases each). CDR1 and CDR2 from the germline V gene are MNHEY and SVGEGT. Trimming stripped 5 bases from V and 4 bases from J, with 15 bases between. The CDR3 contains 14 residues. The CDR3 sequence: CASSLPGLRYEQYF. In DNA, the CDR3 is TGTGCCAGCAGTCTTCCGGGGCTCCGGTACGAGCAGTACTTC.

V usage is TRBV30 and J usage is TRBJ2-7; D possibly matches TRBD1 or TRBD2 (5 bases each). Trimming removed 0 bases from V and 3 bases from J, with 12 bases in between. Per germline, CDR1 GTSNPN and CDR2 SVGIG (reference sequence). The length of the CDR3 is 14 residues. This CDR3 reads CAWSVGTGDYEQYF. The CDR3 DNA reads TGTGCCTGGAGTGTAGGGACCGGTGACTACGAGCAGTACTTC. Based on the CDR3 plus reference TRBV30 and TRBJ2-7, the full variable domain is SQTIHQWPATLVQPVGSPLSLECTVEGTSNPNLYWYRQAAGRGLQLLFYSVGIGQISSEVPQNLSASRPQDRQFILSSKKLLLSDSGFYLCAWSVGTGDYEQYFGPGTRLTVT.

Here the CDR3 DNA reads TGTGCCAGTACACGGGACGTCTCGGGCTATAATTCACCCCTCCACTTT. Residues: CASTRDVSGYNSPLHF. The chain has TRBV19 and TRBJ1-6; a weak D match, TRBD1 (5 bases). The CDR3 has 16 residues. V gave up 7 bases and J gave up 3 bases, with 16 bases separating them. Germline CDR1 reads LNHDA; CDR2 reads SQIVND (reference sequence).

This chain connects TRBV7-3 to TRBJ2-2, with 12 bases fitting TRBD2. CDR1 and CDR2 from the germline V gene are SGHTA and FQGTGA. The CDR3 contains 16 residues. After removal of 4 bases from V and 6 bases from J, the junction contained 6 bases not matched to a gene. Here the CDR3 reads CASSSTSGGRAGELFF. The CDR3 DNA follows: TGTGCCAGCAGCTCGACTAGCGGGGGTAGGGCCGGGGAGCTGTTTTTT. The full variable domain, rest sourced from reference TRBV7-3 and TRBJ2-2, is GAGVSQTPSNKVTEKGKYVELRCDPISGHTALYWYRQSLGQGPEFLIYFQGTGAADDSGLPNDRFFAVRPEGSVSTLKIQRTERGDSAVYLCASSSTSGGRAGELFFGEGSRLTVL.

This rearrangement joins TRBV4-1 to TRBJ2-7, with a tentative D call TRBD2 (5 bases). The CDR3 covers 12 residues. The V gene's germline CDR1 is MGHRA and CDR2 YSYEKL. V lost 5 bases to trimming and J lost 4 bases, with 9 bases between them. CDR3 nucleotide sequence: TGCGCCAGCAGCTCTCCGGGGTACGAGCAGTACTTC. Its protein product is CASSSPGYEQYF.

The chain carries TRBV4-2 and TRBJ2-1; 12 nucleotides agree with TRBD2. V was clipped by 5 bases and J by 7 bases; unmatched bases: 12. This CDR3 spans 17 amino acids. Per the germline V gene, CDR1 is LGHNA and CDR2 is YNFKEQ. The CDR3 region is CASSATSATSGRNEQFF. The DNA for the CDR3 is TGTGCCAGCAGCGCAACGTCCGCGACTAGCGGGAGAAATGAGCAGTTCTTC.

This chain links TRBV5-4 with TRBJ2-7, with unresolved D. Trimming removed 5 bases at V and 5 bases at J, with 14 bases between. Germline CDR1 and CDR2: SGHNT and YYREEE (reference sequence). The CDR3 has 13 residues. CDR3 nucleotide sequence: TGTGCCAGCAGAAAACAACACCGGGACGAGCAGTACTTC. It translates to CASRKQHRDEQYF.

The chain couples TRBV6-5 to TRBJ1-3, with D hard to call. This CDR3 has 15 residues. Per the germline V gene, CDR1 is MNHEY and CDR2 is SVGAGI. V dropped 7 bases and J dropped 3 bases, with 16 bases sitting between them. CDR3 DNA sequence: TGTGCCAGCACCCAACCAGGTACCCTTGGAAACACCATATATTTT. This sequence encodes CASTQPGTLGNTIYF.

The CDR3 nucleotides read TGTGCCAGCAGCAGAAGACAGATTCTGAATTCACCCCTCCACTTT. It encodes CASSRRQILNSPLHF. The chain is built from TRBV21-1 and TRBJ1-6; no DNA check was done on the table's D call, TRBD1. TRBV21-1 is a known pseudogene. The CDR3 length is 15 residues.

The chain combines TRBV7-3 with TRBJ2-1; TRBD2 aligns across 9 bases. J gave up 5 bases and V 3 bases, and 11 bases lay outside the gene matches. This CDR3 has 17 residues. CDR1 and CDR2 from the germline V gene are SGHTA and FQGTGA. The CDR3 is CASSFQGGASGDNEQFF. In nucleotides, the CDR3 is TGTGCCAGCAGCTTCCAAGGTGGGGCTAGCGGGGACAATGAGCAGTTCTTC.

The chain carries TRBV13 and TRBJ1-1; D is unresolved. This CDR3 is 13 amino acids long. Trimming took 0 bases from V and 10 from J, leaving 12 bases between them. Germline CDR1 reads PRHDT; CDR2 reads FYEKMQ (reference sequence). The CDR3 nucleotides read TGTGCCAGCAGCTTAGGACTCCACCGGGGAGCTTTCTTT. Encoded protein: CASSLGLHRGAFF.

The V call is TRBV19, the J call TRBJ1-1; no clear D gene. CDR3 size: 15 residues. The germline V gene encodes CDR1 LNHDA and CDR2 SQIVND (reference sequence). V gave up 9 bases and J gave up 2 bases, with 19 bases separating them. CDR3 residues: CASCISRIGNTEAFF. CDR3 sequence (DNA): TGTGCCAGCTGCATCTCCCGGATCGGTAACACTGAAGCTTTCTTT.